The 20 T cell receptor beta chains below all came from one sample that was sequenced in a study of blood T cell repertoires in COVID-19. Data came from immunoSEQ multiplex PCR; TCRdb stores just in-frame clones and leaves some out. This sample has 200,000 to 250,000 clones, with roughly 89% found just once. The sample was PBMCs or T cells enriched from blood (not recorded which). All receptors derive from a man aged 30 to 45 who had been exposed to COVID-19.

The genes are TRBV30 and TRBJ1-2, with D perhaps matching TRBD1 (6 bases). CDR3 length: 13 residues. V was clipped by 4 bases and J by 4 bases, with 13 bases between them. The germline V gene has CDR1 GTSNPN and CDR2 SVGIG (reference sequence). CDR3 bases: TGTGCCTGGAACCGAGACAGGATCTATGGCTACACCTTC. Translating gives CAWNRDRIYGYTF.

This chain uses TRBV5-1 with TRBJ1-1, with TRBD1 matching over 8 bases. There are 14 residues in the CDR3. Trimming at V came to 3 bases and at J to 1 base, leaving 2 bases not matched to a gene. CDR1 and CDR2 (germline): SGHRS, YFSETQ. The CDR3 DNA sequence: TGCGCCAGCAGCTCTCAGGGGGCGAACACTGAAGCTTTCTTT. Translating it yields CASSSQGANTEAFF.

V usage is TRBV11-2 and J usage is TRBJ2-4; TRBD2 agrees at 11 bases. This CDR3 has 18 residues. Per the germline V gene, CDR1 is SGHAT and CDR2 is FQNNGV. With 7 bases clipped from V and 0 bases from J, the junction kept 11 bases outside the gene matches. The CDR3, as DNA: TGTGCCAGCAACACCGTACTAGCGGGGGCGTTAGCCAAAAACATTCAGTACTTC. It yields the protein CASNTVLAGALAKNIQYF.

In nucleotides, the CDR3 is TGTGCCAGCAGTTTAGGGACAGGGGTTAAAGCTTTCTTT. Translation: CASSLGTGVKAFF. The gene calls are TRBV12-3 or TRBV12-4 and TRBJ1-1; 9 bases are a match to TRBD1. The CDR3 totals 13 residues. V trimming: 1 base; J trimming: 9 bases; junction bases outside the gene matches: 3.

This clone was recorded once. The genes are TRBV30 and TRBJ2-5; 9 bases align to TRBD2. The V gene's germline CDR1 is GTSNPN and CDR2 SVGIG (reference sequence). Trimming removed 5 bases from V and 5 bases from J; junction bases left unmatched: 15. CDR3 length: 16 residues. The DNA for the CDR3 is TGTGCCTGGGGGCGAATCCGCTTAGCGGGAGTCGAGACCCAGTACTTC. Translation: CAWGRIRLAGVETQYF. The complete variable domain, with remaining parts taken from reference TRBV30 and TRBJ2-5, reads SQTIHQWPATLVQPVGSPLSLECTVEGTSNPNLYWYRQAAGRGLQLLFYSVGIGQISSEVPQNLSASRPQDRQFILSSKKLLLSDSGFYLCAWGRIRLAGVETQYFGPGTRLLVL.

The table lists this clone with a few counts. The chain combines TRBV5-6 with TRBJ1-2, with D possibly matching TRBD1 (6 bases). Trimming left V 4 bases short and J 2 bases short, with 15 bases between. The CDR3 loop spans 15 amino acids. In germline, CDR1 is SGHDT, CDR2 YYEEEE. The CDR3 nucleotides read TGTGCCAGCAGCCCAGGGCCAACAGGGAACTATGGCTACACCTTC. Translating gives CASSPGPTGNYGYTF. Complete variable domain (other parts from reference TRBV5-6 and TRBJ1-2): DAGVTQSPTHLIKTRGQQVTLRCSPKSGHDTVSWYQQALGQGPQFIFQYYEEEERQRGNFPDRFSGHQFPNYSSELNVNALLLGDSALYLCASSPGPTGNYGYTFGSGTRLTVV.

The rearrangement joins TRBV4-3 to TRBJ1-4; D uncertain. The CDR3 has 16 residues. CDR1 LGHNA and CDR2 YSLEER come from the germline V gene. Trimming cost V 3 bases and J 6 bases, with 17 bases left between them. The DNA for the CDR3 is TGCGCCAGCAGCCACCTGCGGAGGGTGGGTGATGAAAAACTGTTTTTT. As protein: CASSHLRRVGDEKLFF.

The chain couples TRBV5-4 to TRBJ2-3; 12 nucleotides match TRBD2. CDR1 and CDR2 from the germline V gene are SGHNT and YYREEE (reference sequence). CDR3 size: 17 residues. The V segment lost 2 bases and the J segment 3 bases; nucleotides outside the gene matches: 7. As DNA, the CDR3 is TGTGCCAGCAGCTTCCCTAGCGGGGGGGCTCGGACAGATACGCAGTATTTT. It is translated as CASSFPSGGARTDTQYF.

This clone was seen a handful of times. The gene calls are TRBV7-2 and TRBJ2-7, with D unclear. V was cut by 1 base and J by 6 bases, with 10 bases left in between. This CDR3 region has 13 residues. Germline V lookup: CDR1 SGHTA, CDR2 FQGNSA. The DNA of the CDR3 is TGTGCCAGCAGCTTAGAATCGGGTCGCGAGCAGTACTTC. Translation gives CASSLESGREQYF.

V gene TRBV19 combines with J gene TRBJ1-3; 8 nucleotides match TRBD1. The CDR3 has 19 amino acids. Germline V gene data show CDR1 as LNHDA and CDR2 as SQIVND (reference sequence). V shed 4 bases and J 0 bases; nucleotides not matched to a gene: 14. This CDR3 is CASSTGRGRTGLSGNTIYF. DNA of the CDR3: TGTGCCAGTAGTACGGGTCGGGGTAGGACAGGGCTCTCTGGAAACACCATATATTTT.

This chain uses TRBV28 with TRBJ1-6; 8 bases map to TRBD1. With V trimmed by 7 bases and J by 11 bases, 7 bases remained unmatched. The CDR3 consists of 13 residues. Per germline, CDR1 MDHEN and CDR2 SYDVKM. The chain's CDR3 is CASTGQGETPLHF. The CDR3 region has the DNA TGTGCCAGCACCGGACAGGGCGAGACACCCCTCCACTTT.

This CDR3 is CASSPRQGADYGYTF. The CDR3 region has the DNA TGTGCCAGCAGCCCCCGACAGGGGGCAGACTATGGCTACACCTTC. The chain links TRBV9 to TRBJ1-2, with 10 bases identical to TRBD1. This CDR3 has 15 amino acids. CDR1 SGDLS and CDR2 YYNGEE come from the germline V gene. V trimming: 4 bases; J trimming: 3 bases; junction bases outside the gene matches: 6.

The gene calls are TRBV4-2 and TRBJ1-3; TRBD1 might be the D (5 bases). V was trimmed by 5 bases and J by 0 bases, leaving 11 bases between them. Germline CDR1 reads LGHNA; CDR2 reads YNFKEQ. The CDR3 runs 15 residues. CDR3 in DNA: TGTGCCAGCAGCTCGGGACTCAGCTCTGGAAACACCATATATTTT. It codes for CASSSGLSSGNTIYF.

For the CDR3, the DNA is TGTGCCAGCAGTTACGGCTTTTACGAGCAGTACTTC. Translated, it gives CASSYGFYEQYF. The rearrangement joins TRBV6-6 to TRBJ2-7; unclear D gene. V lost 2 bases and J 4 bases, leaving 6 bases between the germline ends. The length of the CDR3 is 12 residues. Germline V gives CDR1 MNHNY, CDR2 SVGAGI (reference sequence).

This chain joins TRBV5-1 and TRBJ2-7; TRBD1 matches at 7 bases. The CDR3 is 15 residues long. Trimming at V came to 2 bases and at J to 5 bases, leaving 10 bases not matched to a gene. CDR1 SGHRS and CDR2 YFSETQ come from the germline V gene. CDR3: CASSLGKGAADEQYF. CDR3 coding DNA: TGCGCCAGCAGCTTAGGAAAGGGGGCTGCAGACGAGCAGTACTTC. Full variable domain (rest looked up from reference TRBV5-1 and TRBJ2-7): KAGVTQTPRYLIKTRGQQVTLSCSPISGHRSVSWYQQTPGQGLQFLFEYFSETQRNKGNFPGRFSGRQFSNSRSEMNVSTLELGDSALYLCASSLGKGAADEQYFGPGTRLTVT.

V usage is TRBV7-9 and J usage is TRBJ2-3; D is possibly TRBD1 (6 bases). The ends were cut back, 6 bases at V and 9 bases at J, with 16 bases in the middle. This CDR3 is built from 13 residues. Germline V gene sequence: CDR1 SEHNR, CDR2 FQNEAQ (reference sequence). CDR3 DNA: TGTGCCAGCAGATATAAGGGGGAGAGAACGCAGTATTTT. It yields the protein CASRYKGERTQYF.

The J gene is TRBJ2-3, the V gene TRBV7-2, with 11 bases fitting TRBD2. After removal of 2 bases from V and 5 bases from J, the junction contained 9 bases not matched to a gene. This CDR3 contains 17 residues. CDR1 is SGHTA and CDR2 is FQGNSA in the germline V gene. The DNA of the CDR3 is TGTGCCAGCAGCTTATACCTAGCGGGGGGCGGAGGAGATACGCAGTATTTT. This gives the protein CASSLYLAGGGGDTQYF.

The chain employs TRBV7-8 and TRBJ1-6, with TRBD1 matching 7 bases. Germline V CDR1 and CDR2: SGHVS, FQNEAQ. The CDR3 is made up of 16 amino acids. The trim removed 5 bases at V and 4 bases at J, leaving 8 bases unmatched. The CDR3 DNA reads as TGTGCCAGCAGCCCTAGGACAGGATGGTATAATTCACCCCTCCACTTT. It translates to CASSPRTGWYNSPLHF.

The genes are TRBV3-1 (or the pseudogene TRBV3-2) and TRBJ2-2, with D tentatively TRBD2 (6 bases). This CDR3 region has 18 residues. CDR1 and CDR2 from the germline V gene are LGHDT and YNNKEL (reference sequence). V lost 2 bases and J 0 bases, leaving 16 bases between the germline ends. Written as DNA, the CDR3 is TGTGCCAGCAGCCAACACCCTTTGCGGGGCCCGAACACCGGGGAGCTGTTTTTT. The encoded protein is CASSQHPLRGPNTGELFF.

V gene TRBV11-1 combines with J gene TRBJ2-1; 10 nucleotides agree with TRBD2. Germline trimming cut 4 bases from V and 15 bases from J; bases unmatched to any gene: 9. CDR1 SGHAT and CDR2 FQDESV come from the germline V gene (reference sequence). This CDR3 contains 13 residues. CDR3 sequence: CASSSQAGTSVFF. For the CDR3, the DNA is TGTGCCAGCAGCTCACAAGCCGGGACTAGCGTGTTCTTC. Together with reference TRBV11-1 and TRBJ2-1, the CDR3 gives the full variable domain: EAEVAQSPRYKITEKSQAVAFWCDPISGHATLYWYRQILGQGPELLVQFQDESVVDDSQLPKDRFSAERLKGVDSTLKIQPAELGDSAMYLCASSSQAGTSVFFGPGTRLTVL.